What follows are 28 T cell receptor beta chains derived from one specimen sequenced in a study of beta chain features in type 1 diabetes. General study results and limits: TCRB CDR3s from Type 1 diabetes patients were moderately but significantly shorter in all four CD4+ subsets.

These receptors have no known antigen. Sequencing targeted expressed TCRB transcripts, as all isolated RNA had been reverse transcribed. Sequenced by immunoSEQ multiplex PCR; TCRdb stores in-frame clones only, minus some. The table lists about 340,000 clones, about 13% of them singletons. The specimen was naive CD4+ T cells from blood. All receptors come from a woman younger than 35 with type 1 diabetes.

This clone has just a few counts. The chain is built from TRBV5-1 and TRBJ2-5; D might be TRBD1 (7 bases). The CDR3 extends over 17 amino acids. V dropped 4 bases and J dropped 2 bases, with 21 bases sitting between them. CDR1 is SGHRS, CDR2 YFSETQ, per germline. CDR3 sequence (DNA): TGCGCCAGCAGCACGGGGGACAGCCACCCGGGTCAAGAGACCCAGTACTTC. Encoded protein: CASSTGDSHPGQETQYF.

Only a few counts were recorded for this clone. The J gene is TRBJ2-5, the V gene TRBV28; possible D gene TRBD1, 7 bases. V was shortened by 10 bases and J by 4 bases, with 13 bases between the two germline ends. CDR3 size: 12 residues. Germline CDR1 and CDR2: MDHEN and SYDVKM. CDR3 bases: TGTGCCATCACCCAGGGGGGAGAGACCCAGTACTTC. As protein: CAITQGGETQYF. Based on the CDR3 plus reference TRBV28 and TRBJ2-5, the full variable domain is DVKVTQSSRYLVKRTGEKVFLECVQDMDHENMFWYRQDPGLGLRLIYFSYDVKMKEKGDIPEGYSVSREKKERFSLILESASTNQTSMYLCAITQGGETQYFGPGTRLLVL.

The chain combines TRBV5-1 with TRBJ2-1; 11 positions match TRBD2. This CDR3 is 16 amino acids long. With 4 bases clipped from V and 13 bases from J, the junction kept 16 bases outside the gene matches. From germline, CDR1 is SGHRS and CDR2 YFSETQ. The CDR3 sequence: CASSPQTSGTQESQFF. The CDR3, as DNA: TGCGCCAGCAGCCCGCAGACTAGCGGGACCCAGGAATCACAGTTCTTC.

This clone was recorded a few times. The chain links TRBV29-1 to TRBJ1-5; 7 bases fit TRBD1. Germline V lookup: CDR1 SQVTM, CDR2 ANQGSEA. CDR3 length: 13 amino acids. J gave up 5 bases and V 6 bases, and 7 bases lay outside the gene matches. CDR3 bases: TGCAGCGTCCAGACAGGGCGGGATCAGCCCCAGCATTTT. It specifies CSVQTGRDQPQHF.

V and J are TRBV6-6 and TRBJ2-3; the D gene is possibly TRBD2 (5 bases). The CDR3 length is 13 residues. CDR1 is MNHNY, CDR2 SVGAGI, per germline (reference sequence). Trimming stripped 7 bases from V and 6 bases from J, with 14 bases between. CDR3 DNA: TGTGCCAGCACCTCCACTAGTAGCGATACGCAGTATTTT. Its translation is CASTSTSSDTQYF.

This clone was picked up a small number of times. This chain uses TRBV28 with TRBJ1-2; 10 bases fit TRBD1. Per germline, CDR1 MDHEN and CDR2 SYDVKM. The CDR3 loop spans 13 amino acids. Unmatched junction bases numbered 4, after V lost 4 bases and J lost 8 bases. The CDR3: CASSSTGGGGYTF. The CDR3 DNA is TGTGCCAGCAGTTCGACAGGGGGCGGGGGCTACACCTTC.

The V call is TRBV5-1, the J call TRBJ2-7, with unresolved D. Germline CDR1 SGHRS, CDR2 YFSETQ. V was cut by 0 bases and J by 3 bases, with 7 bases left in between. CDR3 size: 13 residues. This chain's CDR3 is CASSLGLDYEQYF. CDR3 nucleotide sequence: TGCGCCAGCAGCTTGGGATTAGACTACGAGCAGTACTTC.

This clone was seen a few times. The CDR3 loop reads CASTAGYGYTF. In nucleotides, the CDR3 is TGTGCCAGCACGGCGGGATATGGCTACACCTTC. This chain links TRBV6-5 with TRBJ1-2; D gene uncertain. In germline, CDR1 is MNHEY, CDR2 SVGAGI. CDR3 size: 11 residues. V was pared by 7 bases and J by 5 bases, with 8 bases between.

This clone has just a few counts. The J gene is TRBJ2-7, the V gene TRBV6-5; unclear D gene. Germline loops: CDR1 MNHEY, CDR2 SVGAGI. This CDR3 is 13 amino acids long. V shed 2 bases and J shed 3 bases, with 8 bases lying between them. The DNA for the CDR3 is TGTGCCAGCAGTTACGCTTACGGCTACGAGCAGTACTTC. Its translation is CASSYAYGYEQYF.

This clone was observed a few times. The DNA for the CDR3 is TGCGCCAGCAGCACCGACCGGACTAGCGGGAGTGGGAATGAGCAGTTCTTC. Its translation: CASSTDRTSGSGNEQFF. This sequence joins TRBV5-1 and TRBJ2-1; 13 bases are a match to TRBD2. The junction had 11 bases not matched to a gene; V was cut back by 4 bases and J by 7 bases. This CDR3 has 17 amino acids. Germline-derived CDR1 and CDR2 are SGHRS and YFSETQ.

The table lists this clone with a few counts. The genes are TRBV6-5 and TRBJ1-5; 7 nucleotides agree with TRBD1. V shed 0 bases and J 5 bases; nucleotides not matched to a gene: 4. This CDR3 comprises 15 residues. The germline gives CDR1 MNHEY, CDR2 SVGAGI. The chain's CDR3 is CASSYSTRGDQPQHF. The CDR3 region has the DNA TGTGCCAGCAGTTACTCTACCAGGGGGGATCAGCCCCAGCATTTT.

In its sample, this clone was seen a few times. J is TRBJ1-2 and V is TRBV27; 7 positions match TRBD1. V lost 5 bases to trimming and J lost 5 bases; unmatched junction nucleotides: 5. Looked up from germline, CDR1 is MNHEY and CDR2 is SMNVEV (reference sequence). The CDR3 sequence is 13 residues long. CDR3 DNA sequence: TGTGCCAGCAGTCCCCGACAGGGATATGGCTACACCTTC. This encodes CASSPRQGYGYTF.

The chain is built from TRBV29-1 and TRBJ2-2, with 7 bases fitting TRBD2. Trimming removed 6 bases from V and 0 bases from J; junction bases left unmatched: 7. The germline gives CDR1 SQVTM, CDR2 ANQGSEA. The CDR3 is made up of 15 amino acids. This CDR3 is CSVVSSGTNTGELFF. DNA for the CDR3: TGCAGCGTAGTCTCTAGCGGAACGAACACCGGGGAGCTGTTTTTT.

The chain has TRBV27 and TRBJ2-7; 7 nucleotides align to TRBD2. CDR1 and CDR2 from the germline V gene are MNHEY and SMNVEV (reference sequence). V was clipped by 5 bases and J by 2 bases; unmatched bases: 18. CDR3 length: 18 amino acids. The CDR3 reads CASSREPPLASRTYEQYF. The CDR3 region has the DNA TGTGCCAGCAGTAGAGAGCCCCCACTAGCGTCACGAACCTACGAGCAGTACTTC.

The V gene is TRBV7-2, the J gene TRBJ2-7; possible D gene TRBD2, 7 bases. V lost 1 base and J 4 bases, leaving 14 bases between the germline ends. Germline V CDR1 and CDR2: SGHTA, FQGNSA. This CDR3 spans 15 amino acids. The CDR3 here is CASSLGIGGGYEQYV. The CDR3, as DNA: TGTGCCAGCAGCTTAGGGATAGGGGGAGGGTACGAGCAGTACGTC.

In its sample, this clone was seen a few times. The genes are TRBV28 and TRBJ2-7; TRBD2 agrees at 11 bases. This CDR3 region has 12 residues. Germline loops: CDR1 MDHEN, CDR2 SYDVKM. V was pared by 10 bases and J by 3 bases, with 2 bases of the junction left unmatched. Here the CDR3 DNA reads TGTGCCACCGGGACTAGCGGCTACGAGCAGTACGTC. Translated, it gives CATGTSGYEQYV.

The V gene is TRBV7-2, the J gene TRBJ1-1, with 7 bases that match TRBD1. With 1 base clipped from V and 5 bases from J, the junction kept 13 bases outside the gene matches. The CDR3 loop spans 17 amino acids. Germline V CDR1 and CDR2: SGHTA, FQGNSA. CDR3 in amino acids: CASSLVSGQGVVTEAFF. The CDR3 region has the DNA TGTGCCAGCAGCTTAGTAAGCGGTCAGGGGGTAGTTACTGAAGCTTTCTTT.

The chain's CDR3 is CASIGRESYNEQFF. As DNA, the CDR3 is TGTGCCAGCATCGGACGGGAGTCCTACAATGAGCAGTTCTTC. The rearrangement joins TRBV6-6 to TRBJ2-1, with D maybe TRBD2 (6 bases). The germline V gene has CDR1 MNHNY and CDR2 SVGAGI (reference sequence). The CDR3 extends over 14 amino acids. V was trimmed by 7 bases and J by 1 base, leaving 11 bases between them.

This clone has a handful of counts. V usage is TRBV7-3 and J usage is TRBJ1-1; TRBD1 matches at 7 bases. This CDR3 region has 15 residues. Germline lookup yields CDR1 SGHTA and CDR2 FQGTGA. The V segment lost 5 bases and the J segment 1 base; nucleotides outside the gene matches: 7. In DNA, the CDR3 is TGTGCCAGCAGCACCACAGGGGCCGCGAACACTGAAGCTTTCTTT. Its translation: CASSTTGAANTEAFF.

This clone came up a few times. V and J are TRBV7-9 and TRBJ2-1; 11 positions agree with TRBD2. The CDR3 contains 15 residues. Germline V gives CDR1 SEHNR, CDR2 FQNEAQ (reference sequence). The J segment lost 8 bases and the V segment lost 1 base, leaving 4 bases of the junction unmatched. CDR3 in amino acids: CASSLGLAGFYEQFF. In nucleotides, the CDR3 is TGTGCCAGCAGCTTAGGACTAGCGGGATTTTATGAGCAGTTCTTC.

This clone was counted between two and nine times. CDR3 protein: CASSESSRGQETQYF. The CDR3 nucleotides read TGTGCCAGCAGTGAATCATCCAGGGGCCAAGAGACCCAGTACTTC. The V call is TRBV25-1, the J call TRBJ2-5; weak D call: TRBD1 (6 bases). The CDR3 contains 15 residues. CDR1 and CDR2 (germline): MGHDK, SYGVNS. V was pared by 1 base and J by 1 base, with 10 bases between.

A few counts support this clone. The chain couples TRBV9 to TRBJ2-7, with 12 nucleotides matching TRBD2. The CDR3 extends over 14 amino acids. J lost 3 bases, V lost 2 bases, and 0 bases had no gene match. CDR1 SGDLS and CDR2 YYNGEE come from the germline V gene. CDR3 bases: TGTGCCAGCAGCGTGACTAGCGGGAGCTACGAGCAGTACTTC. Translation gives CASSVTSGSYEQYF.

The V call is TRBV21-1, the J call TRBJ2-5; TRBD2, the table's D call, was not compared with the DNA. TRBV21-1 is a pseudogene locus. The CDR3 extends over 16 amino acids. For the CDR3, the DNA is TGTGCCAGCAGCAAATTGTCTAGCGGGAGTGTTGAGACCCAGTACTTC. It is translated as CASSKLSSGSVETQYF.

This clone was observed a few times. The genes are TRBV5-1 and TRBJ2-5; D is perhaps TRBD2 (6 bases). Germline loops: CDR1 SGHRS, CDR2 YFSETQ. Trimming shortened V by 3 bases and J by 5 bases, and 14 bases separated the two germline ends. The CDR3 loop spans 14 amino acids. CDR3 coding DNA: TGCGCCAGCAGCTCGGCGGGGCCCGGGGAGACCCAGTACTTC. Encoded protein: CASSSAGPGETQYF.

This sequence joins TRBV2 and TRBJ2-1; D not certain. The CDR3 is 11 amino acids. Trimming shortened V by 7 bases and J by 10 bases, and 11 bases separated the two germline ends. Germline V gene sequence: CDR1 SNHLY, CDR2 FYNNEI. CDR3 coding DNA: TGTGCCAGCATGTGGGCTCGAGAGCAGTTCTTC. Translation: CASMWAREQFF.

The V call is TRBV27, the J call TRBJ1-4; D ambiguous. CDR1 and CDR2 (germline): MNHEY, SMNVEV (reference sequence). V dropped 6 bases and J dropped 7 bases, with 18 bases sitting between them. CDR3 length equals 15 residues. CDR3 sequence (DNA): TGTGCCAGCAGCCGGGGAGCGTCGCAGGTTGAAAAACTGTTTTTT. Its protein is CASSRGASQVEKLFF. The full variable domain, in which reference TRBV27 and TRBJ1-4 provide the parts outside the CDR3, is EAQVTQNPRYLITVTGKKLTVTCSQNMNHEYMSWYRQDPGLGLRQIYYSMNVEVTDKGDVPEGYKVSRKEKRNFPLILESPSPNQTSLYFCASSRGASQVEKLFFGSGTQLSVL.

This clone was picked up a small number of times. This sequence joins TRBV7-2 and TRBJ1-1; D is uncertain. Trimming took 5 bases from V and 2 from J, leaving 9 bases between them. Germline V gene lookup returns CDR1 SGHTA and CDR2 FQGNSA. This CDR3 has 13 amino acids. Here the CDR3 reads CASSPQYNTEAFF. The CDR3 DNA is TGTGCCAGCAGCCCTCAGTACAACACTGAAGCTTTCTTT.

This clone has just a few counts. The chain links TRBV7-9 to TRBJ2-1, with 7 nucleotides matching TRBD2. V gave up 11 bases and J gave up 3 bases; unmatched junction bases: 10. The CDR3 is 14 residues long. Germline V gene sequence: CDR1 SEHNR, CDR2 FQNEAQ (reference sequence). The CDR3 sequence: CAVIGTTIYNEQFF. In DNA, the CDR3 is TGTGCCGTTATCGGGACTACAATCTACAATGAGCAGTTCTTC.